A single sample is the source of the 12 T cell receptor beta chains below, sequenced in a study of cytomegalovirus exposure and HLA in healthy donors. The PCR had 60 Vbeta and 13 Jbeta primers. The data were produced by immunoSEQ multiplex PCR, yet TCRdb's version contains in-frame clones alone and is incomplete. The data show 150,000 or so clones, around 76% seen once. Specimen: PBMCs. Every receptor here comes from a female donor in good health and CMV-seronegative.

This clone was counted a few times. The rearrangement joins TRBV11-2 to TRBJ1-1, with TRBD1 as a possible D gene (5 bases). The germline V gene encodes CDR1 SGHAT and CDR2 FQNNGV. With 7 bases removed from V and 11 bases from J, the gap between germline ends came to 17 bases. The CDR3 spans 12 residues. CDR3 sequence (DNA): TGTGCCAGCACCACGTGGGGCGTCAGGGCTTTCTTT. Encoded protein: CASTTWGVRAFF.

This chain uses TRBV5-1 with TRBJ2-7, with TRBD2 as a possible D gene (6 bases). The CDR3 extends over 15 amino acids. In germline, CDR1 is SGHRS, CDR2 YFSETQ. V was trimmed by 0 bases and J by 5 bases, leaving 15 bases between them. In nucleotides, the CDR3 is TGCGCCAGCAGCTTGGCGGGGGATTTCCTTAACGAGCAGTACTTC. Translated, it gives CASSLAGDFLNEQYF.

The chain couples TRBV7-3 to TRBJ2-7, with 11 bases lining up with TRBD2. Trimming took 2 bases from V and 4 from J; bases not matched to a gene: 1. The CDR3 contains 14 residues. In germline, CDR1 is SGHTA, CDR2 FQGTGA. CDR3: CASSLGLAGYEQYF. The CDR3 DNA is TGTGCCAGCAGCTTAGGACTAGCGGGTTACGAGCAGTACTTC.

V gene TRBV19 combines with J gene TRBJ2-1; no definite D call. Trimming shortened V by 5 bases and J by 9 bases, and 17 bases separated the two germline ends. Germline V CDR1 and CDR2: LNHDA, SQIVND (reference sequence). The CDR3 totals 14 residues. The CDR3 region has the DNA TGTGCCAGTAGTTATCCCGGGTCACTCGGTGAGCAGTTCTTC. Protein product: CASSYPGSLGEQFF.

This chain joins TRBV29-1 and TRBJ1-3; TRBD1 aligns across 8 bases. In germline, CDR1 is SQVTM, CDR2 ANQGSEA. Trimming removed 6 bases from V and 0 bases from J; junction bases left unmatched: 4. The CDR3 loop spans 14 amino acids. The CDR3, as DNA: TGCAGCGTGCAAGGGACAGGCTCTGGAAACACCATATATTTT. It yields the protein CSVQGTGSGNTIYF.

The chain combines TRBV27 with TRBJ1-1; TRBD1 agrees at 9 bases. V trimming: 5 bases; J trimming: 7 bases; junction bases outside the gene matches: 5. The CDR3 length is 13 residues. Germline CDR1 reads MNHEY; CDR2 reads SMNVEV (reference sequence). CDR3 amino acids: CASSPGTGREAFF. The CDR3 nucleotides read TGTGCCAGCAGTCCAGGGACAGGGCGTGAAGCTTTCTTT.

The genes are TRBV7-9 and TRBJ1-2; D remains unclear. In germline, CDR1 is SEHNR, CDR2 FQNEAQ (reference sequence). This CDR3 comprises 13 residues. Trimming took 4 bases from V and 5 from J, leaving 11 bases between them. The CDR3 sequence is CASSSLYLYGYTF. In DNA, the CDR3 is TGTGCCAGCAGCTCCCTCTATCTATATGGCTACACCTTC.

The V call is TRBV5-4, the J call TRBJ2-6; weak D call: TRBD2 (6 bases). The germline V gene encodes CDR1 SGHNT and CDR2 YYREEE (reference sequence). The CDR3 length is 15 residues. The V gene lost 2 bases and the J gene lost 2 bases, with 8 bases spanning the gap. The chain's CDR3 is CASSFGGTGANVLTF. In nucleotides, the CDR3 is TGTGCCAGCAGCTTCGGGGGAACTGGGGCCAACGTCCTGACTTTC.

The CDR3 nucleotides read TGTGCCAGCAGCGTAGGACTAGCGGGGGGGCCTCGGTATTTT. It is translated as CASSVGLAGGPRYF. The chain couples TRBV9 to TRBJ2-3, with 14 bases matching TRBD2. The CDR3 is made up of 14 amino acids. The V segment lost 0 bases and the J segment 14 bases; nucleotides outside the gene matches: 5. Germline CDR1 SGDLS, CDR2 YYNGEE. Variable domain in full (rest from reference TRBV9 and TRBJ2-3): DSGVTQTPKHLITATGQRVTLRCSPRSGDLSVYWYQQSLDQGLQFLIQYYNGEERAKGNILERFSAQQFPDLHSELNLSSLELGDSALYFCASSVGLAGGPRYFGPGTRLTVL.

CDR3 region: CASSVGQGNYGYTF. The CDR3 DNA is TGTGCCAGCAGCGTCGGACAGGGGAACTATGGCTACACCTTC. V usage is TRBV7-9 and J usage is TRBJ1-2, with TRBD1 matching over 9 bases. The CDR3 totals 14 residues. The junction had 3 bases not matched to a gene; V was cut back by 5 bases and J by 2 bases. Per the germline V gene, CDR1 is SEHNR and CDR2 is FQNEAQ (reference sequence).

V gene TRBV10-2 combines with J gene TRBJ2-7, with 9 bases that match TRBD2. Germline values: CDR1 WSHSY, CDR2 SAAADI. Trimming cost V 2 bases and J 0 bases; bases outside gene matches: 2. This CDR3 spans 15 amino acids. The CDR3 region is CASSEPAGGSYEQYF. CDR3 DNA sequence: TGCGCCAGCAGTGAGCCAGCGGGGGGCTCCTACGAGCAGTACTTC.

This chain joins TRBV5-1 and TRBJ2-7, with TRBD2 matching over 13 bases. This CDR3 comprises 15 residues. Germline assignment: CDR1 SGHRS and CDR2 YFSETQ. After removal of 4 bases from V and 3 bases from J, the junction contained 4 bases not matched to a gene. CDR3 in DNA: TGCGCCAGCAGCCGGGGACTAGCGGGGCTCTACGAGCAGTACTTC. Translating it yields CASSRGLAGLYEQYF. Full variable domain (outside the CDR3, taken from reference TRBV5-1 and TRBJ2-7): KAGVTQTPRYLIKTRGQQVTLSCSPISGHRSVSWYQQTPGQGLQFLFEYFSETQRNKGNFPGRFSGRQFSNSRSEMNVSTLELGDSALYLCASSRGLAGLYEQYFGPGTRLTVT.